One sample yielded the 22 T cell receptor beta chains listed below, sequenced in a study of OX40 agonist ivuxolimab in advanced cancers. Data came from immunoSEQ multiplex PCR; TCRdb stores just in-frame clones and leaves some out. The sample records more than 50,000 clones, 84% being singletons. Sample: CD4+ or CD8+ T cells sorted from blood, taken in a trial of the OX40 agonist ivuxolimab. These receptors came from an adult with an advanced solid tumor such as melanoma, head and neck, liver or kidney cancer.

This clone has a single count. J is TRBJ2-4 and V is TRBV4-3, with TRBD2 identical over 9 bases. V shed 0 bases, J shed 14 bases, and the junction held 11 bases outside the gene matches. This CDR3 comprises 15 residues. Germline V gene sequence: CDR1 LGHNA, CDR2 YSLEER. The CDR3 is CASSQDNGGSGGKYF. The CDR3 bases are TGCGCCAGCAGCCAAGATAATGGTGGTAGCGGGGGAAAGTACTTC.

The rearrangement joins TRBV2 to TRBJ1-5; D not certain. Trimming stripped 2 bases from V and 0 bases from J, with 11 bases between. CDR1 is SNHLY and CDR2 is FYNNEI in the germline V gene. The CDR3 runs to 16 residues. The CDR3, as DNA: TGTGCCAGCAGTGAAAGGACCATATATAGCAATCAGCCCCAGCATTTT. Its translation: CASSERTIYSNQPQHF.

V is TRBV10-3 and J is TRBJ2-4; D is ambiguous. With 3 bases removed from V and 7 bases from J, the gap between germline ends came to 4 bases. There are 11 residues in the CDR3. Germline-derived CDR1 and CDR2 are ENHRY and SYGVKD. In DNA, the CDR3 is TGTGCCATCAGTGAAGGTAACATTCAGTACTTC. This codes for CAISEGNIQYF.

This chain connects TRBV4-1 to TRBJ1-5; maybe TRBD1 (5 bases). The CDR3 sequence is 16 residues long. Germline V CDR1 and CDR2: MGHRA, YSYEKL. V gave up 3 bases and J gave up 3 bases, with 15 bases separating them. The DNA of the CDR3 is TGCGCCAGCAGCCACTCTTCAGACAGATACAATCAGCCCCAGCATTTT. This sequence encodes CASSHSSDRYNQPQHF.

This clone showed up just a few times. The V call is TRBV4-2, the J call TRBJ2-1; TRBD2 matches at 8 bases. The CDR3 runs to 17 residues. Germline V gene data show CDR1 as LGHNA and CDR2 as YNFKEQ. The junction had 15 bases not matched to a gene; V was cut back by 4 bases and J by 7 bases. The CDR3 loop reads CASSPRELAGGRNEQFF. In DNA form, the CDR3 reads TGTGCCAGCAGCCCTAGGGAGCTAGCGGGTGGTCGAAATGAGCAGTTCTTC.

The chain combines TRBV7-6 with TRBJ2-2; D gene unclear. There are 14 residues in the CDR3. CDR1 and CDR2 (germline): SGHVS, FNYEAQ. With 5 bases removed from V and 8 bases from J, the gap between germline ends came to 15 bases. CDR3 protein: CASSTLQGSGELFF. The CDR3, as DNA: TGTGCCAGCAGCACCCTCCAAGGGTCAGGGGAGCTGTTTTTT.

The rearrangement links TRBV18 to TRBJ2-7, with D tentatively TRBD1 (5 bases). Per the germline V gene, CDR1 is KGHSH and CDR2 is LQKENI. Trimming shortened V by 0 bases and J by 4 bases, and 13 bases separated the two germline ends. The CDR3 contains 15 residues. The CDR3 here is CASSPPGANQYEQYF. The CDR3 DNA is TGTGCCAGCTCACCACCAGGGGCGAACCAGTACGAGCAGTACTTC.

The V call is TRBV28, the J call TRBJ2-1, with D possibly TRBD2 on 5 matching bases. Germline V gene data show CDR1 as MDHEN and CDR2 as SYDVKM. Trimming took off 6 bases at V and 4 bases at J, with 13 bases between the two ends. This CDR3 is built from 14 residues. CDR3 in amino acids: CASRTRSGYNEQFF. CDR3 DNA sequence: TGTGCCAGCAGAACTCGGAGCGGTTACAATGAGCAGTTCTTC.

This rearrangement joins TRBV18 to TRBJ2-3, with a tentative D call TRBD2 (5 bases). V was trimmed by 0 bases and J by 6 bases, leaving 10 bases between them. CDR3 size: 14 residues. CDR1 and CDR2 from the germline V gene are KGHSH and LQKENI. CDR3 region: CASSPPPSGDTQYF. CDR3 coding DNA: TGTGCCAGCTCACCACCCCCGTCGGGGGATACGCAGTATTTT.

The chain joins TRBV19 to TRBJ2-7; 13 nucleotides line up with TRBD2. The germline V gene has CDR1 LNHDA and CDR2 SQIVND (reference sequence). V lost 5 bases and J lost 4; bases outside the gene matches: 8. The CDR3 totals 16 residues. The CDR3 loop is CASSSRLAGGLYEQYF. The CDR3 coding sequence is TGTGCCAGTAGTTCAAGACTAGCGGGGGGTTTATACGAGCAGTACTTC.

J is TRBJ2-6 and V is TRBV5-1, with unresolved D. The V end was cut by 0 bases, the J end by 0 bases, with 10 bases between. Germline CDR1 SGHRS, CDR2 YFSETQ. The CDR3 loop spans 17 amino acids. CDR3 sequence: CASSLEQLSSGANVLTF. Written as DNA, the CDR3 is TGCGCCAGCAGCTTGGAACAGCTGAGCTCTGGGGCCAACGTCCTGACTTTC.

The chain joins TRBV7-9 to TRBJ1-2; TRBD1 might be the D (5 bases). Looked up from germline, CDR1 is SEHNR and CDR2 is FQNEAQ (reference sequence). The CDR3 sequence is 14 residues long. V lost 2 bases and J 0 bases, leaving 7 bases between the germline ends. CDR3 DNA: TGTGCCAGCAGCTTAACAGGCCCTAACTATGGCTACACCTTC. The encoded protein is CASSLTGPNYGYTF.

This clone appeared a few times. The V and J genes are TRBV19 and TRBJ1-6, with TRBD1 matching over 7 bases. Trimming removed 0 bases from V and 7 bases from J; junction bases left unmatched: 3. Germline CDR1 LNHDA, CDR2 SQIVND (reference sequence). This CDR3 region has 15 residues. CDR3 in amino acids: CASSIETGRNSPLHF. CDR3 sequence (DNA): TGTGCCAGTAGTATAGAGACAGGGAGGAATTCACCCCTCCACTTT.

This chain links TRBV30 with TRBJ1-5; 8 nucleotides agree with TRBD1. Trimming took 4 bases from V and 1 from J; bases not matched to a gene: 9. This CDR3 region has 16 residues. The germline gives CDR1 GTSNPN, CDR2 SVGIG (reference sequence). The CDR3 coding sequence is TGTGCCTGGACCCAGGGGGCGGGCGTCAGCAATCAGCCCCAGCATTTT. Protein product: CAWTQGAGVSNQPQHF.

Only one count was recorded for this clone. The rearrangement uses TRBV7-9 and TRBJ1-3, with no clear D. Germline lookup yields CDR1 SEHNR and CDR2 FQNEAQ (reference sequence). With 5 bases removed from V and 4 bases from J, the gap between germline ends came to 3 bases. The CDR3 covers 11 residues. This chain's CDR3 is CASSPGNTIYF. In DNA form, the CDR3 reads TGTGCCAGCAGCCCCGGAAACACCATATATTTT.

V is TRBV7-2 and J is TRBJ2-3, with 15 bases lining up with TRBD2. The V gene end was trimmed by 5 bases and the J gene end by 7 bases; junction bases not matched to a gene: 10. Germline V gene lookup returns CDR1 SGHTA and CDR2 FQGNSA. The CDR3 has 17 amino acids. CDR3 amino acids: CASSPDWTSGGANTQYF. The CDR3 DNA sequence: TGTGCCAGCAGCCCGGACTGGACTAGCGGGGGGGCTAATACGCAGTATTTT.

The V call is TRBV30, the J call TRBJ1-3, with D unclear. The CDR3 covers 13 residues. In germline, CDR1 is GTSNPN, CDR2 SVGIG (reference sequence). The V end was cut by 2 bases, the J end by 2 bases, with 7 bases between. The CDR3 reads CAWSWGAGNTIYF. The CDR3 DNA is TGTGCCTGGAGTTGGGGAGCTGGAAACACCATATATTTT.

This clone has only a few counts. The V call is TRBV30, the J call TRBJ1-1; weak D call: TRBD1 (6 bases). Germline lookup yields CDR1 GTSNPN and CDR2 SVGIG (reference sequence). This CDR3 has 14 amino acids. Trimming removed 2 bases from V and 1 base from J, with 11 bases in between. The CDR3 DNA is TGTGCCTGGAGTTCATACAGGGAGAACACTGAAGCTTTCTTT. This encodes CAWSSYRENTEAFF.

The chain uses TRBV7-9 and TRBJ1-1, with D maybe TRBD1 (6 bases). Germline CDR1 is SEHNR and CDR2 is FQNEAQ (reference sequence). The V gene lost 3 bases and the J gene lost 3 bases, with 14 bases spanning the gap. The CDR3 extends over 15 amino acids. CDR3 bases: TGTGCCAGCAGCTTTGACAGGCCCTGGGACACTGAAGCTTTCTTT. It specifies CASSFDRPWDTEAFF. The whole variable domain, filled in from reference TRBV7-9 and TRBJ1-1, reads DTGVSQNPRHKITKRGQNVTFRCDPISEHNRLYWYRQTLGQGPEFLTYFQNEAQLEKSRLLSDRFSAERPKGSFSTLEIQRTEQGDSAMYLCASSFDRPWDTEAFFGQGTRLTVV.

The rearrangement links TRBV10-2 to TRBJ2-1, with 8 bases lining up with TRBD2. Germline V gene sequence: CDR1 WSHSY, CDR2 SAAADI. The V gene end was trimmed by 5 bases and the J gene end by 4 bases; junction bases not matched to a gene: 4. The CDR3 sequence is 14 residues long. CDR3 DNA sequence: TGCGCCAGCAGTCCGGTAGCGGGGTACAATGAGCAGTTCTTC. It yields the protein CASSPVAGYNEQFF.

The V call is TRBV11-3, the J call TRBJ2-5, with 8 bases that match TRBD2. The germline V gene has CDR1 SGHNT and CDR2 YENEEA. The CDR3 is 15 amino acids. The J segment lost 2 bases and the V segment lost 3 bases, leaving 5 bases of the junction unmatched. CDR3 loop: CASSFARGVQETQYF. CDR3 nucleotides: TGTGCCAGCAGCTTTGCGCGGGGGGTTCAAGAGACCCAGTACTTC.

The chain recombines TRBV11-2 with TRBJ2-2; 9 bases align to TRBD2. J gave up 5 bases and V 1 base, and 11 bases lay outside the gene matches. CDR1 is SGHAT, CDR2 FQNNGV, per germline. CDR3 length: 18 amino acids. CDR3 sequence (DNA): TGTGCCAGCAGCTTAGCGCCTAGCGGGATGGGGTTTACCGGGGAGCTGTTTTTT. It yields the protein CASSLAPSGMGFTGELFF.